The 25 T cell receptor beta chains listed next were all sequenced from one sample in a study of T cells in Graves' hyperthyroidism and ophthalmopathy. Amplification of TCR beta CDR3 regions was performed using RNA transcripts as template. HTBI primers were used for first-round RT-PCR of the TCR CDR3. TCRdb redid the calling of the multiplex PCR reads with MiXCR, one entry per CDR3 protein. Here the sample spans about 400,000 distinct CDR3 sequences, roughly 13% being singletons. Sequenced: blood. The origin of the receptors is a man aged 50-60 years with Graves' ophthalmopathy.

This clonotype was detected ten times or more. The rearrangement joins TRBV7-9 to TRBJ2-1; 12 bases line up with TRBD2. The CDR3 contains 19 residues. The germline V gene has CDR1 SEHNR and CDR2 FQNEAQ (reference sequence). The junction had 10 bases not matched to a gene; V was cut back by 0 bases and J by 4 bases. The CDR3, as DNA: TGTGCCAGCAGCTTAGCTTCGGGGCTAGCGGGAGGGATATACAATGAGCAGTTCTTC. It specifies CASSLASGLAGGIYNEQFF.

A word on this clonotype: A much larger clone sits a single nucleotide away, making a read error possible. The chain has TRBV29-1 and TRBJ2-5, with D perhaps matching TRBD1 (5 bases). Germline CDR1 SQVTM, CDR2 ANQGSEA. The CDR3 extends over 13 amino acids. CDR3 residues: CSVEDRAQGTQYF. Written as DNA, the CDR3 is TGCAGCGTTGAAGACAGGGCCCAAGGGACCCAGTACTTC.

V and J are TRBV30 and TRBJ1-2; D unclear. Germline-derived CDR1 and CDR2 are GTSNPN and SVGIG (reference sequence). The CDR3 has 14 amino acids. The germline V and J ends were trimmed by 4 bases and 3 bases, with 15 bases remaining between them. The CDR3 region is CAWNRVPGDYGYTF. The DNA for the CDR3 is TGTGCCTGGAATCGGGTCCCCGGGGACTATGGCTACACCTTC.

This clonotype was picked up many times. The chain combines TRBV2 with TRBJ1-1; D call uncertain. This CDR3 comprises 12 residues. The germline V and J ends were trimmed by 1 base and 5 bases, with 5 bases remaining between them. Germline loops: CDR1 SNHLY, CDR2 FYNNEI. The CDR3: CASSEGETEAFF. The CDR3 bases are TGTGCCAGCAGTGAAGGGGAAACTGAAGCTTTCTTT.

V and J are TRBV20-1 and TRBJ1-3; D uncertain. The CDR3 runs 11 residues. Germline V gene data show CDR1 as DFQATT and CDR2 as SNEGSKA (reference sequence). With 6 bases removed from V and 5 bases from J, the gap between germline ends came to 8 bases. The CDR3 DNA sequence: TGCAGTGCCCCAGACAGAAACACCATATATTTT. This gives the protein CSAPDRNTIYF.

As to this clonotype: An end of the junction differs from the germline gene, which may be a read error. V gene TRBV6-6 combines with J gene TRBJ1-1; D gene ambiguous. CDR1 is MNHNY, CDR2 SVGAGI, per germline (reference sequence). This CDR3 region has 13 residues. The CDR3 DNA follows: TGTGCCAGCAGTTACCGACGGAACGCTGAAGCTTTCTTT. It yields the protein CASSYRRNAEAFF.

This clonotype was detected only a few times. The chain links TRBV2 to TRBJ1-2; 8 nucleotides match TRBD1. The CDR3 is made up of 12 amino acids. Germline assignment: CDR1 SNHLY and CDR2 FYNNEI. V shed 9 bases, J shed 4 bases, and the junction held 4 bases outside the gene matches. The CDR3 coding sequence is TGTGCCAGGAAGGACAGGGTCTATGGCTACACCTTC. As protein: CARKDRVYGYTF. The full variable domain, with the rest looked up from reference TRBV2 and TRBJ1-2, is EPEVTQTPSHQVTQMGQEVILRCVPISNHLYFYWYRQILGQKVEFLVSFYNNEISEKSEIFDDQFSVERPDGSNFTLKIRSTKLEDSAMYFCARKDRVYGYTFGSGTRLTVV.

As to this clonotype: This may be a read error: a much more frequent sequence differs by one nucleotide. The V and J genes are TRBV7-9 and TRBJ2-1; tentatively, D is TRBD2 (6 bases). CDR1 is SEHNR, CDR2 FQNEAQ, per germline (reference sequence). V dropped 5 bases and J dropped 9 bases, with 20 bases sitting between them. This CDR3 contains 15 residues. CDR3 in DNA: TGTGCCAGCAGCAGGGAGGCAGGGAACATCGGTGAGCAGTTCTTC. The encoded protein is CASSREAGNIGEQFF.

This clonotype was found many times. The rearrangement joins TRBV2 to TRBJ1-5, with D perhaps TRBD1 (6 bases). Trimming shortened V by 2 bases and J by 3 bases, and 11 bases separated the two germline ends. CDR3 length: 15 residues. Per germline, CDR1 SNHLY and CDR2 FYNNEI. The CDR3 nucleotides are TGTGCCAGCAGTGAACGACAGGCGATCAATCAGCCCCAGCATTTT. The encoded protein is CASSERQAINQPQHF.

This clonotype has only a few counts. The gene calls are TRBV12-3 or TRBV12-4 and TRBJ2-2; 8 positions agree with TRBD2. Trimming cost V 3 bases and J 1 base; bases outside gene matches: 4. The CDR3 is 16 amino acids. The CDR3 nucleotides are TGTGCCAGCAGTTTGTCAGCGGGAGAGAACACCGGGGAGCTGTTTTTT. Translated, it gives CASSLSAGENTGELFF.

This clonotype was detected ten times or more. The chain links TRBV12-3 or TRBV12-4 to TRBJ2-7; D possibly corresponds to TRBD1 (5 bases). Trimming removed 6 bases from V and 0 bases from J, with 12 bases in between. This CDR3 comprises 14 residues. The CDR3 sequence: CASSQDSFSYEQYF. In DNA, the CDR3 is TGTGCCAGCAGCCAAGACAGTTTCTCCTACGAGCAGTACTTC.

This clonotype was recorded many times. The chain is built from TRBV7-9 and TRBJ2-7; 7 bases match TRBD2. The CDR3 has 17 residues. In germline, CDR1 is SEHNR, CDR2 FQNEAQ (reference sequence). The ends lost 5 bases at V and 0 bases at J; junction bases unmatched: 13. The CDR3 region is CASSPQIAGLTSYEQYF. CDR3 sequence (DNA): TGTGCCAGCAGCCCTCAAATAGCGGGCCTCACCTCCTACGAGCAGTACTTC.

The sample holds many counts of this clonotype. The J gene is TRBJ2-2, the V gene TRBV29-1; 9 positions match TRBD1. Germline V lookup: CDR1 SQVTM, CDR2 ANQGSEA. The CDR3 has 15 residues. Trimming at V came to 5 bases and at J to 5 bases, leaving 9 bases not matched to a gene. DNA of the CDR3: TGCAGCGTTTTAACCTCGGGACAGGGTACCGGGGAGCTGTTTTTT. Translating gives CSVLTSGQGTGELFF.

This clonotype was observed at least ten times. This rearrangement joins TRBV20-1 to TRBJ2-7; D is possibly TRBD2 (5 bases). The V and J ends lost 4 bases and 0 bases respectively, with 13 bases between them. Germline-derived CDR1 and CDR2 are DFQATT and SNEGSKA (reference sequence). This CDR3 is built from 14 residues. CDR3: CSATTRTGSYEQYF. For the CDR3, the DNA is TGCAGTGCTACTACGAGGACTGGCTCCTACGAGCAGTACTTC.

This clonotype was seen at least ten times. This chain uses TRBV2 with TRBJ2-5; 11 nucleotides match TRBD1. V lost 5 bases and J lost 3; bases outside the gene matches: 11. The CDR3 runs 17 residues. CDR1 is SNHLY, CDR2 FYNNEI, per germline. The CDR3 region has the DNA TGTGCCAGCAGTACTGGACAGGGGGCCGCCCCGAAAGAGACCCAGTACTTC. This codes for CASSTGQGAAPKETQYF.

In this sample, this clonotype turned up a few times. The genes are TRBV27 and TRBJ1-2; D is unresolved. The CDR3 is 15 residues long. V was clipped by 5 bases and J by 4 bases, with 17 bases between them. Per germline, CDR1 MNHEY and CDR2 SMNVEV (reference sequence). The CDR3 is CASSPKYRESYGYTF. As DNA, the CDR3 is TGTGCCAGCAGTCCGAAGTACAGAGAGAGCTATGGCTACACCTTC.

This clonotype was observed a few times. The rearrangement uses TRBV9 and TRBJ2-3, with D uncertain. Germline V gene data show CDR1 as SGDLS and CDR2 as YYNGEE. The CDR3 is 14 residues long. V was cut by 2 bases and J by 6 bases, with 13 bases left in between. DNA for the CDR3: TGTGCCAGCAGCGTTGAGCAAGGGCCCGATACGCAGTATTTT. Protein product: CASSVEQGPDTQYF.

The rearrangement joins TRBV5-1 to TRBJ2-4; 11 nucleotides match TRBD1. This CDR3 region has 16 residues. V trimming: 3 bases; J trimming: 4 bases; junction bases outside the gene matches: 6. The germline CDR1 and CDR2 sequences are SGHRS and YFSETQ. The CDR3 DNA reads TGCGCCAGCAGCTCGGACAGGGGGCCGAGGAAAAACATTCAGTACTTC. It codes for CASSSDRGPRKNIQYF.

This clonotype is a singleton in its sample. The gene calls are TRBV12-3 or TRBV12-4 and TRBJ2-1; possible D gene TRBD1, 6 bases. With the DNA end fitting TRBJ2-7 better, the J assignment may be wrong. CDR3 length: 15 residues. The chain's CDR3 is CASSLDRPSYNEQYF. Written as DNA, the CDR3 is TGTGCCAGCAGTTTGGACAGACCATCCTACAATGAGCAGTACTTC.

The chain carries TRBV12-3 or TRBV12-4 and TRBJ2-1, with 9 bases lining up with TRBD2. The CDR3 contains 14 residues. Trimming at V came to 2 bases and at J to 6 bases, leaving 2 bases not matched to a gene. CDR3 nucleotides: TGTGCCAGCAGTTTACAGGGACTAGCCAATGAGCAGTTCTTC. It is translated as CASSLQGLANEQFF.

As for this clonotype: At one end, the junction sequence differs from germline, possibly due to a read error. The chain joins TRBV7-7 to TRBJ2-1; weak D call: TRBD2 (6 bases). The CDR3 contains 13 residues. Germline values: CDR1 SSHAT, CDR2 FNYEAQ (reference sequence). The CDR3 loop reads CASSLGLGGEQFF. The DNA of the CDR3 is TGTGCTAGCAGCTTGGGACTGGGCGGTGAGCAGTTCTTC.

This clonotype occurred many times. In DNA, the CDR3 is TGCGCCAGCAGCTTGAGGGACCACAACACTGAAGCTTTCTTT. Amino acids: CASSLRDHNTEAFF. This sequence joins TRBV5-1 and TRBJ1-1, with D perhaps matching TRBD1 (5 bases). The CDR3 length is 14 residues. V lost 1 base to trimming and J lost 2 bases, with 9 bases between them. Looked up from germline, CDR1 is SGHRS and CDR2 is YFSETQ. Combining the CDR3 with reference TRBV5-1 and TRBJ1-1 gives the whole variable domain KAGVTQTPRYLIKTRGQQVTLSCSPISGHRSVSWYQQTPGQGLQFLFEYFSETQRNKGNFPGRFSGRQFSNSRSEMNVSTLELGDSALYLCASSLRDHNTEAFFGQGTRLTVV.

This clonotype was detected a few times. The gene calls are TRBV6-5 and TRBJ1-3; no definite D call. The CDR3 is 19 residues long. Per germline, CDR1 MNHEY and CDR2 SVGAGI. The germline V and J ends were trimmed by 0 bases and 0 bases, with 18 bases remaining between them. CDR3 DNA sequence: TGTGCCAGCAGTTACTCGACTTCCCCGGGAAGCTACTCTGGAAACACCATATATTTT. Translated, it gives CASSYSTSPGSYSGNTIYF.

V usage is TRBV5-4 and J usage is TRBJ2-3, with no clear D. V lost 4 bases to trimming and J lost 5 bases, with 17 bases between them. Germline V gives CDR1 SGHNT, CDR2 YYREEE (reference sequence). There are 15 residues in the CDR3. The CDR3 reads CASSRINNLGDTQYF. In DNA form, the CDR3 reads TGTGCCAGCAGCCGAATTAACAACTTGGGAGATACGCAGTATTTT.

This clonotype showed up just a few times. V and J are TRBV10-3 and TRBJ2-2; D not resolved. Trimming pared 4 bases from V and 6 bases from J, leaving 3 bases between. This CDR3 has 11 residues. Germline CDR1 is ENHRY and CDR2 is SYGVKD. The CDR3 spells CAISASGELFF. The CDR3 bases are TGTGCCATCAGTGCATCCGGGGAGCTGTTTTTT.